This entry lists 15 T cell receptor beta chains sequenced from one sample in a study of lymphopenia after photon versus proton radiotherapy. The method was immunoSEQ multiplex PCR; TCRdb's version includes in-frame clones alone and lacks a portion of them. The data show 150,000 to 200,000 clones, 88% seen once. Specimen: peripheral blood, collected from a patient treated with photon-based radiotherapy. The receptors shown here come from a man between 45 and 60 years old with gastric cancer.

Comment on this clone: One end of the junction is discordant with germline, which a read error may explain. The rearrangement links TRBV30 to TRBJ2-1; D is ambiguous. Germline values: CDR1 GTSNPN, CDR2 SVGIG (reference sequence). The length of the CDR3 is 15 residues. The CDR3, as DNA: TGTGCCTGGAGTGTACGCCCACGGGTCTACGATGAGCAGTTCTTC. Translating gives CAWSVRPRVYDEQFF.

This sequence joins TRBV28 and TRBJ2-5; D is uncertain. Germline values: CDR1 MDHEN, CDR2 SYDVKM. The V and J ends lost 3 bases and 4 bases respectively, with 9 bases between them. The CDR3 totals 13 residues. CDR3 in amino acids: CASSFPPRETQYF. In nucleotides, the CDR3 is TGTGCCAGCAGTTTTCCCCCCAGAGAGACCCAGTACTTC.

The rearrangement uses TRBV18 and TRBJ1-3; 7 nucleotides align to TRBD1. J lost 0 bases, V lost 5 bases, and 7 bases had no gene match. The CDR3 is 16 residues long. CDR1 is KGHSH and CDR2 is LQKENI in the germline V gene. The CDR3 DNA is TGTGCCAGCTCAGCTACAGGGGCCTCCTCTGGAAACACCATATATTTT. It is translated as CASSATGASSGNTIYF.

This clone came up once. The chain recombines TRBV7-9 with TRBJ2-1, with D unresolved. The germline CDR1 and CDR2 sequences are SEHNR and FQNEAQ (reference sequence). Trimming cost V 1 base and J 7 bases, with 8 bases left between them. The CDR3 has 13 residues. CDR3 sequence: CASSLGSRNEQFF. For the CDR3, the DNA is TGTGCCAGCAGCTTAGGCTCGCGTAATGAGCAGTTCTTC.

The genes are TRBV28 and TRBJ1-4, with D possibly matching TRBD1 (5 bases). Germline V gene data show CDR1 as MDHEN and CDR2 as SYDVKM. The CDR3 runs 15 residues. With 7 bases removed from V and 0 bases from J, the gap between germline ends came to 12 bases. CDR3 residues: CASTETAATNEKLFF. The DNA for the CDR3 is TGTGCCAGCACCGAGACAGCTGCAACTAATGAAAAACTGTTTTTT. The entire variable domain, with the rest obtained from reference TRBV28 and TRBJ1-4, is as follows: DVKVTQSSRYLVKRTGEKVFLECVQDMDHENMFWYRQDPGLGLRLIYFSYDVKMKEKGDIPEGYSVSREKKERFSLILESASTNQTSMYLCASTETAATNEKLFFGSGTQLSVL.

This chain connects TRBV4-2 to TRBJ1-3; D perhaps matches TRBD1 (6 bases). The CDR3 totals 15 residues. V was shortened by 4 bases and J by 1 base, with 11 bases between the two germline ends. Germline CDR1 reads LGHNA; CDR2 reads YNFKEQ. DNA of the CDR3: TGTGCCAGCAGCCCCAAGGGGGGGTCTGGAAACACCATATATTTT. It codes for CASSPKGGSGNTIYF.

The V and J genes are TRBV5-1 and TRBJ2-1, with 9 bases lining up with TRBD2. With 4 bases clipped from V and 8 bases from J, the junction kept 10 bases outside the gene matches. Germline CDR1 is SGHRS and CDR2 is YFSETQ. This CDR3 region has 15 residues. For the CDR3, the DNA is TGCGCCAGCAGCCTGCGGGCTAGCGGGACCGATGAGCAGTTCTTC. This translates into CASSLRASGTDEQFF.

This chain connects TRBV6-5 to TRBJ2-7; 8 positions agree with TRBD2. Trimming cost V 7 bases and J 5 bases; bases outside gene matches: 13. Germline loops: CDR1 MNHEY, CDR2 SVGAGI. The CDR3 consists of 15 residues. This CDR3 reads CASNTGGGIFNEQYF. Written as DNA, the CDR3 is TGTGCCAGCAATACGGGCGGGGGGATTTTCAACGAGCAGTACTTC.

The rearrangement links TRBV28 to TRBJ1-1; 7 bases are shared with TRBD1. This CDR3 region has 14 residues. CDR1 is MDHEN, CDR2 SYDVKM, per germline. J lost 1 base, V lost 2 bases, and 1 base had no gene match. The CDR3 DNA follows: TGTGCCAGCAGTTTACAGGGGGGGAACACTGAAGCTTTCTTT. This codes for CASSLQGGNTEAFF.

This clone was picked up one time. The gene calls are TRBV6-6 and TRBJ1-4; a weak D match, TRBD1 (6 bases). Trimming removed 6 bases at V and 5 bases at J, with 13 bases between. The germline V gene has CDR1 MNHNY and CDR2 SVGAGI (reference sequence). The CDR3 has 14 residues. The CDR3 DNA is TGTGCCAGCAGCGATACAGGGTCAAATGAAAAACTGTTTTTT. It translates to CASSDTGSNEKLFF.

The rearrangement links TRBV18 to TRBJ1-5; the D gene is possibly TRBD1 (5 bases). Germline V CDR1 and CDR2: KGHSH, LQKENI. The CDR3 totals 15 residues. V was cut by 2 bases and J by 4 bases, with 12 bases left in between. CDR3 in amino acids: CASSPSRGVNQPQHF. The CDR3 bases are TGTGCCAGCTCACCAAGCCGGGGGGTGAATCAGCCCCAGCATTTT.

The table lists this clone with a count of one. This chain joins TRBV27 and TRBJ1-4; D gene ambiguous. In germline, CDR1 is MNHEY, CDR2 SMNVEV (reference sequence). This CDR3 spans 18 amino acids. Trimming took off 5 bases at V and 4 bases at J, with 23 bases between the two ends. CDR3 DNA sequence: TGTGCCAGCAGTCCCGACTCCCGTAGAACCGACGGTAATGAAAAACTGTTTTTT. Translated: CASSPDSRRTDGNEKLFF.

The chain links TRBV6-1 to TRBJ1-2; D perhaps matches TRBD1 (6 bases). Germline CDR1 MNHNS, CDR2 SASEGT. The CDR3 spans 17 residues. Trimming removed 3 bases at V and 0 bases at J, with 17 bases between. The CDR3 sequence is CASSDRTEQTTNYGYTF. The CDR3 DNA follows: TGTGCCAGCAGTGATAGGACAGAACAGACTACTAACTATGGCTACACCTTC.

The rearrangement uses TRBV5-1 and TRBJ2-7; D is perhaps TRBD2 (5 bases). The CDR3 covers 13 residues. Trimming removed 3 bases at V and 0 bases at J, with 7 bases between. The V gene's germline CDR1 is SGHRS and CDR2 YFSETQ. Here the CDR3 reads CASSSGSSYEQYF. CDR3 in DNA: TGCGCCAGCAGCTCGGGAAGCTCCTACGAGCAGTACTTC. The entire variable domain, with the rest obtained from reference TRBV5-1 and TRBJ2-7, is as follows: KAGVTQTPRYLIKTRGQQVTLSCSPISGHRSVSWYQQTPGQGLQFLFEYFSETQRNKGNFPGRFSGRQFSNSRSEMNVSTLELGDSALYLCASSSGSSYEQYFGPGTRLTVT.

This chain joins TRBV28 and TRBJ1-2; 12 bases fit TRBD1. The germline V gene encodes CDR1 MDHEN and CDR2 SYDVKM. This CDR3 comprises 18 residues. V dropped 7 bases and J dropped 0; count of bases not matched to a gene: 12. CDR3 DNA: TGTGCCAGCAAATCCTACCGGGACAGGGGGCTTACTAACTATGGCTACACCTTC. Translation: CASKSYRDRGLTNYGYTF.